This is a list of T cell receptor beta chains from one sample in a study of CD8+ T cells in alopecia areata. Here immunoSEQ multiplex PCR was the method, and the copy in TCRdb shows in-frame clones only, minus some. The table has approximately 100,000 clones, around 50% seen once. What was sequenced was CD4+ T cells sorted from blood. Receptor source: a human donor in good health. Each CDR3 is given with its conserved first and last residue. D genes are given only for firm matches. Expanded clones get a size class; other rows say once, few or many, or leave the size out.

D	V	J	size	CDR3	DNA
NA	TRBV6-5	TRBJ1-5	few	CASSYSRDSNQPQHF	TGTGCCAGCAGTTACTCCAGGGATAGCAATCAGCCCCAGCATTTT
TRBD1	TRBV27	TRBJ1-2	NA	CASSRDSGGYTGQAF	TGTGCCAGCAGTCGGGACTCTGGAGGGTACACCGGACAGGCTTTC
NA	TRBV7-6	TRBJ2-5	few	CASSLAGSVQETQYF	TGTGCCAGCAGCTTAGCAGGTTCAGTTCAAGAGACCCAGTACTTC
TRBD1	TRBV25-1	TRBJ2-7	NA	CASSSGQGATYEQYF	TGTGCCAGCAGCTCTGGACAGGGAGCAACCTACGAGCAGTACTTC
NA	TRBV2	TRBJ1-5	once	CASSDRRTETFNQPQHF	TGTGCCAGCAGTGATCGAAGGACAGAAACCTTCAATCAGCCCCAGCATTTT
NA	TRBV12-5	TRBJ1-1	NA	CASGLNSRRAFF	TGTGCTAGTGGTTTGAATTCCAGGAGGGCTTTCTTT
NA	TRBV6-1	TRBJ1-5	NA	CASRRGSQSNQPQHF	TGTGCCAGCAGGAGGGGAAGTCAGAGCAATCAGCCCCAGCATTTT
NA	TRBV7-9	TRBJ2-5	many	CASSPKGPETQYF	TGTGCCAGCAGCCCCAAGGGGCCGGAGACCCAGTACTTC
NA	TRBV7-3	TRBJ2-3	NA	CASSPDQGRTDTQYF	TGTGCCAGCAGCCCAGACCAGGGTCGGACAGATACGCAGTATTTT
NA	TRBV11-2	TRBJ2-5	few	CASSPTGETQYF	TGTGCCAGCAGCCCTACAGGGGAGACCCAGTACTTC
NA	TRBV30	TRBJ1-5	once	CAWSVSGGNQPQHF	TGTGCCTGGAGTGTATCGGGGGGCAATCAGCCCCAGCATTTT
TRBD1	TRBV9	TRBJ1-2	few	CASSVTTGPGGYGYTF	TGTGCCAGCAGCGTAACGACAGGGCCTGGGGGCTATGGCTACACCTTC
NA	TRBV29-1	TRBJ1-2	NA	CSVDSGYTF	TGCAGCGTTGATAGCGGCTACACCTTC
TRBD1	TRBV7-9	TRBJ1-1	NA	CASSDRVVNTEAFF	TGTGCCAGCAGCGACAGGGTGGTAAACACTGAAGCTTTCTTT
TRBD2	TRBV4-2	TRBJ2-1	NA	CASSLMLAGGRNEQFF	TGTGCCAGCAGCCTGATGCTAGCGGGGGGGCGCAATGAGCAGTTCTTC
TRBD2	TRBV7-2	TRBJ2-2	NA	CASSFPPSGDPGELFF	TGTGCCAGCAGCTTTCCCCCCAGCGGGGACCCCGGGGAGCTGTTTTTT
TRBD1	TRBV2	TRBJ2-2	NA	CASRKDRLNTGELFF	TGTGCCAGCAGGAAGGACAGGCTGAACACCGGGGAGCTGTTTTTT
NA	TRBV2	TRBJ2-1	NA	CASSVLALSSYNEQFF	TGTGCCAGCAGTGTTCTAGCACTCAGCTCCTACAATGAGCAGTTCTTC
NA	TRBV7-6	TRBJ1-1	few	CASALPRGPTEAFF	TGTGCCAGCGCCCTCCCCAGGGGTCCCACTGAAGCTTTCTTT
NA	TRBV2	TRBJ1-2	NA	CASSGDGTNYGYTF	TGTGCCAGCAGTGGGGACGGAACCAACTATGGCTACACCTTC
NA	TRBV27	TRBJ1-2	NA	CASRDYLNGYTF	TGTGCCAGCAGAGACTATCTCAATGGCTACACCTTC
NA	TRBV10-3	TRBJ2-5	NA	CAISGGPETQYF	TGTGCCATCAGTGGAGGGCCGGAGACCCAGTACTTC
NA	TRBV29-1	TRBJ1-1	few	CSVEPLNTEAFF	TGCAGCGTTGAACCCCTGAACACTGAAGCTTTCTTT
TRBD1	TRBV23-1	TRBJ2-5	few	CASSQVGQGEAQYF	TGCGCCAGCAGTCAGGTTGGGCAGGGGGAAGCCCAGTACTTC
NA	TRBV5-1	TRBJ2-7	NA	CASSSDAYEQYF	TGCGCCAGCAGCTCCGACGCTTACGAGCAGTACTTC
NA	TRBV6-1	TRBJ1-5	NA	CASTASGGNQPQHF	TGTGCCAGCACCGCCTCAGGGGGCAATCAGCCCCAGCATTTT
TRBD1	TRBV29-1	TRBJ1-2	NA	CSVEGGQGGFGYTF	TGCAGCGTTGAAGGGGGACAGGGGGGATTTGGCTACACCTTC
NA	TRBV14	TRBJ1-2	NA	CASSQSRNYGYTF	TGTGCCAGCAGCCAGAGCAGGAACTATGGCTACACCTTC
NA	TRBV4-3	TRBJ2-3	NA	CASSQERRVDTQYF	TGCGCCAGCAGCCAAGAGAGGAGGGTGGATACGCAGTATTTT
NA	TRBV9	TRBJ2-7	NA	CASSVALHSYEQYF	TGTGCCAGCAGCGTAGCTCTGCACTCCTACGAGCAGTACTTC
NA	TRBV2	TRBJ1-6	NA	CASSGQGHRFNSPLHF	TGTGCCAGCAGTGGGCAGGGCCACCGTTTCAATTCACCCCTCCACTTT
NA	TRBV15	TRBJ1-2	once	CATSSGASSNYGYTF	TGTGCCACCAGCAGTGGGGCCAGCTCGAACTATGGCTACACCTTC
TRBD1	TRBV29-1	TRBJ2-2	NA	CSVEEGTGASTGELFF	TGCAGCGTTGAAGAAGGGACAGGGGCGAGCACCGGGGAGCTGTTTTTT
TRBD1	TRBV2	TRBJ2-7	NA	CASRGTGFGYEQYF	TGTGCCAGCAGGGGGACAGGGTTTGGCTACGAGCAGTACTTC
TRBD1	TRBV5-5	TRBJ2-3	NA	CASSLPGQGAGDTQYF	TGTGCCAGCAGCCTCCCGGGACAGGGGGCAGGAGATACGCAGTATTTT
NA	TRBV5-1	TRBJ2-7	NA	CASKRTEQGASYEQYF	TGCGCCAGCAAGCGGACAGAACAGGGCGCGTCCTACGAGCAGTACTTC
TRBD1	TRBV29-1	TRBJ2-7	NA	CSVGQGEAYEQYF	TGCAGCGTAGGACAGGGGGAGGCCTACGAGCAGTACTTC
NA	TRBV6-1	TRBJ2-2	few	CASSESFGVAGELFF	TGTGCCAGCAGTGAAAGCTTTGGGGTGGCCGGGGAGCTGTTTTTT
NA	TRBV7-9	TRBJ2-1	NA	CASSLGINEQFF	TGTGCCAGCAGCTTAGGCATTAATGAGCAGTTCTTC
TRBD1	TRBV30	TRBJ1-1	NA	CAWRHNRGLAFF	TGTGCCTGGAGGCATAACAGGGGGCTGGCTTTCTTT
NA	TRBV29-1	TRBJ2-7	NA	CSVTGRASYEQYF	TGCAGCGTGACGGGACGGGCGTCCTACGAGCAGTACTTC
NA	TRBV7-2	TRBJ2-7	NA	CASSIGTTYEQYF	TGTGCCAGCAGCATAGGGACAACCTACGAGCAGTACTTC
NA	TRBV6-5	TRBJ1-6	NA	CASSQLGSYNSPLHF	TGTGCCAGCAGCCAGTTGGGCTCCTATAATTCACCCCTCCACTTT
NA	TRBV2	TRBJ1-6	once	CAGRLGRENNSPLHF	TGTGCCGGTCGGCTGGGCAGGGAGAATAATTCACCCCTCCACTTT
TRBD1	TRBV29-1	TRBJ1-2	NA	CSVLDRGYGYTF	TGCAGCGTGCTGGACAGGGGCTATGGCTACACCTTC
NA	TRBV6-1	TRBJ1-2	NA	CASSEYSVDYGYTF	TGTGCCAGCAGTGAATACTCAGTAGACTATGGCTACACCTTC
NA	TRBV15	TRBJ1-2	NA	CATSTGQSLYGYTF	TGTGCCACCAGCACGGGACAAAGCCTCTATGGCTACACCTTC